Presented here are 22 T cell receptor beta chains from one specimen sequenced in a study of blood T cell repertoires in COVID-19. TCRdb keeps only in-frame clones here, not all; method: immunoSEQ multiplex PCR. Seen here are hundreds of thousands of clones, about 87% observed once, and the top ten hold 1% to 1.5%. The sequencing sample was made of peripheral blood. These receptors were collected from a man aged 70 or older with acute or convalescent COVID-19.

The gene calls are TRBV30 and TRBJ1-2, with D unclear. This CDR3 comprises 14 residues. Deletions cut 2 bases from V and 5 bases from J, with 15 bases between. Germline V gene data show CDR1 as GTSNPN and CDR2 as SVGIG (reference sequence). CDR3 amino acids: CAWSLRARSYGYTF. CDR3 in DNA: TGTGCCTGGAGTCTGAGGGCCCGTTCTTATGGCTACACCTTC.

CDR3 sequence: CASSYGAASSYNEQFF. CDR3 sequence (DNA): TGTGCCAGCAGTTACGGAGCGGCGAGCTCCTACAATGAGCAGTTCTTC. This chain links TRBV6-5 with TRBJ2-1; weak D call: TRBD2 (5 bases). The CDR3 contains 16 residues. Trimming left V 2 bases short and J 0 bases short, with 11 bases between. Germline V gene data show CDR1 as MNHEY and CDR2 as SVGAGI.

The rearrangement joins TRBV7-2 to TRBJ1-6; D gene unclear. Germline V gene data show CDR1 as SGHTA and CDR2 as FQGNSA. CDR3 length: 18 amino acids. V was clipped by 0 bases and J by 2 bases, with 14 bases between them. The CDR3 DNA reads TGTGCCAGCAGCTTAGCCGGTGGGAGTGGAACCTATAATTCACCCCTCCACTTT. Translating gives CASSLAGGSGTYNSPLHF.

CDR3 in amino acids: CASITERDRDYFNYGYTF. DNA of the CDR3: TGTGCCAGCATTACTGAACGGGACAGGGATTATTTTAACTATGGCTACACCTTC. V is TRBV2 and J is TRBJ1-2; TRBD1 matches 9 bases. V shed 7 bases and J 1 base; nucleotides not matched to a gene: 16. The CDR3 runs 18 residues. Germline V lookup: CDR1 SNHLY, CDR2 FYNNEI.

This chain links TRBV15 with TRBJ2-5, with 9 bases fitting TRBD1. Per the germline V gene, CDR1 is LNHNV and CDR2 is YYDKDF (reference sequence). The V gene end was trimmed by 1 base and the J gene end by 5 bases; junction bases not matched to a gene: 5. The CDR3 contains 15 residues. The chain's CDR3 is CATSRVTGGRETQYF. The CDR3 DNA reads as TGTGCCACCAGCAGAGTGACAGGGGGGCGGGAGACCCAGTACTTC.

The chain links TRBV13 to TRBJ1-5; TRBD1 is a possible D gene (6 bases). This CDR3 has 16 residues. The ends were cut back, 0 bases at V and 2 bases at J, with 11 bases in the middle. Germline loops: CDR1 PRHDT, CDR2 FYEKMQ (reference sequence). CDR3: CASSLGRGAGNQPQHF. CDR3 in DNA: TGTGCCAGCAGCTTAGGGCGGGGGGCTGGCAATCAGCCCCAGCATTTT. Based on the CDR3 plus reference TRBV13 and TRBJ1-5, the full variable domain is AAGVIQSPRHLIKEKRETATLKCYPIPRHDTVYWYQQGPGQDPQFLISFYEKMQSDKGSIPDRFSAQQFSDYHSELNMSSLELGDSALYFCASSLGRGAGNQPQHFGDGTRLSIL.

V and J are TRBV27 and TRBJ2-7; TRBD1 aligns across 7 bases. The germline CDR1 and CDR2 sequences are MNHEY and SMNVEV (reference sequence). V was pared by 6 bases and J by 1 base, with 12 bases of the junction left unmatched. This CDR3 is built from 16 residues. The CDR3 DNA follows: TGTGCCAGCAGAAGATGGGGGCAGGGGGTTTCCTACGAGCAGTACTTC. This gives the protein CASRRWGQGVSYEQYF.

The V call is TRBV4-3, the J call TRBJ2-1; TRBD2 might be the D (7 bases). Germline loops: CDR1 LGHNA, CDR2 YSLEER. This CDR3 is built from 15 residues. The germline V and J ends were trimmed by 2 bases and 7 bases, with 15 bases remaining between them. The CDR3 DNA is TGCGCCAGCAGCCAATCCGGGGGGCCATGGAATGAGCAGTTCTTC. This gives the protein CASSQSGGPWNEQFF.

The chain couples TRBV10-3 to TRBJ2-3, with D tentatively TRBD1 (6 bases). CDR1 and CDR2 from the germline V gene are ENHRY and SYGVKD. V lost 6 bases, J lost 3 bases, and 13 bases lay in between. This CDR3 spans 14 amino acids. CDR3 region: CAISAMDSTDTQYF. The DNA for the CDR3 is TGTGCCATCAGCGCGATGGACAGTACAGATACGCAGTATTTT.

The chain joins TRBV6-2 or TRBV6-3 to TRBJ1-2; the D is unclear. This CDR3 is built from 13 residues. Trimming shortened V by 5 bases and J by 2 bases, and 9 bases separated the two germline ends. The germline CDR1 and CDR2 sequences are MNHEY and SVGEGT. The CDR3 here is CASSMARNYGYTF. The CDR3 nucleotides are TGTGCCAGCAGTATGGCTAGAAACTATGGCTACACCTTC.

The chain links TRBV28 to TRBJ1-5, with D possibly matching TRBD1 (5 bases). The length of the CDR3 is 13 residues. V was pared by 7 bases and J by 12 bases, with 19 bases between. The germline V gene has CDR1 MDHEN and CDR2 SYDVKM. DNA for the CDR3: TGTGCCAGCAATTTTATAGGGTCTCAGGGCCAGCATTTT. As protein: CASNFIGSQGQHF.

The chain couples TRBV4-2 to TRBJ1-2; D ambiguous. The CDR3 totals 14 residues. V lost 8 bases and J lost 1, with 14 bases in between. Germline values: CDR1 LGHNA, CDR2 YNFKEQ. The CDR3 region is CASGYTENNYGYTF. The CDR3 DNA reads as TGTGCCAGCGGCTATACAGAGAATAACTATGGCTACACCTTC.

J is TRBJ1-3 and V is TRBV2, with D perhaps matching TRBD1 (6 bases). Trimming pared 4 bases from V and 3 bases from J, leaving 10 bases between. The CDR3 extends over 14 amino acids. Germline assignment: CDR1 SNHLY and CDR2 FYNNEI. CDR3 sequence (DNA): TGTGCCAGCAGTGCGCAGGGGAGTGGAAACACCATATATTTT. Translation gives CASSAQGSGNTIYF. The variable domain in full, with the rest retrieved from reference TRBV2 and TRBJ1-3, is EPEVTQTPSHQVTQMGQEVILRCVPISNHLYFYWYRQILGQKVEFLVSFYNNEISEKSEIFDDQFSVERPDGSNFTLKIRSTKLEDSAMYFCASSAQGSGNTIYFGEGSWLTVV.

This chain links TRBV28 with TRBJ1-1; TRBD1 aligns across 7 bases. J lost 0 bases, V lost 3 bases, and 7 bases had no gene match. The CDR3 consists of 16 residues. The germline V gene has CDR1 MDHEN and CDR2 SYDVKM. CDR3 in amino acids: CASSLWDSLMNTEAFF. Here the CDR3 DNA reads TGTGCCAGCAGTTTGTGGGACAGCCTTATGAACACTGAAGCTTTCTTT.

The V call is TRBV5-1, the J call TRBJ1-2; 7 nucleotides match TRBD1. The V gene end was trimmed by 0 bases and the J gene end by 4 bases; junction bases not matched to a gene: 9. This CDR3 is built from 16 residues. Germline V gene lookup returns CDR1 SGHRS and CDR2 YFSETQ. The CDR3 DNA follows: TGCGCCAGCAGCTTGGGGCGGGACAGCTACACCTATGGCTACACCTTC. Protein product: CASSLGRDSYTYGYTF.

The chain couples TRBV7-8 to TRBJ1-6; D gene ambiguous. V lost 1 base and J 8 bases, leaving 9 bases between the germline ends. The V gene's germline CDR1 is SGHVS and CDR2 FQNEAQ. CDR3 size: 14 residues. The CDR3 bases are TGTGCCAGCAGCTTAGGTAGTGTCGATTCACCCCTCCACTTT. Amino acid sequence: CASSLGSVDSPLHF. Looking up the rest from reference TRBV7-8 and TRBJ1-6 gives the full variable domain: GAGVSQSPRYKVAKRGQDVALRCDPISGHVSLFWYQQALGQGPEFLTYFQNEAQLDKSGLPSDRFFAERPEGSVSTLKIQRTQQEDSAVYLCASSLGSVDSPLHFGNGTRLTVT.

This chain joins TRBV28 and TRBJ1-6, with D tentatively TRBD1 (6 bases). Germline V gene sequence: CDR1 MDHEN, CDR2 SYDVKM. This CDR3 spans 17 amino acids. Trimming took off 6 bases at V and 3 bases at J, with 18 bases between the two ends. CDR3 DNA sequence: TGTGCCAGCAGCCAACCCCTCGACAGGAACTATAATTCACCCCTCCACTTT. It encodes CASSQPLDRNYNSPLHF.

The V and J genes are TRBV5-5 and TRBJ1-6; 10 bases align to TRBD1. The CDR3 runs 15 residues. CDR1 and CDR2 from the germline V gene are SGHKS and YYEKEE (reference sequence). V was clipped by 5 bases and J by 8 bases; unmatched bases: 7. The chain's CDR3 is CASSPTGTGDSPLHF. CDR3 sequence (DNA): TGTGCCAGCAGTCCAACCGGGACAGGGGATTCACCCCTCCACTTT. The full variable domain, with the rest looked up from reference TRBV5-5 and TRBJ1-6, is DAGVTQSPTHLIKTRGQQVTLRCSPISGHKSVSWYQQVLGQGPQFIFQYYEKEERGRGNFPDRFSARQFPNYSSELNVNALLLGDSALYLCASSPTGTGDSPLHFGNGTRLTVT.

The V call is TRBV6-6, the J call TRBJ2-7, with D unclear. V lost 10 bases and J 1 base, leaving 11 bases between the germline ends. Germline-derived CDR1 and CDR2 are MNHNY and SVGAGI (reference sequence). The CDR3 has 12 amino acids. In DNA, the CDR3 is TGTGCCACCGGTCTCGTATCCTACGAGCAGTACTTC. This codes for CATGLVSYEQYF.

The rearrangement joins TRBV6-5 to TRBJ2-1, with D hard to call. The CDR3 loop spans 11 amino acids. Trimming stripped 8 bases from V and 5 bases from J, with 7 bases between. Germline loops: CDR1 MNHEY, CDR2 SVGAGI. The CDR3: CASALHNEQFF. The CDR3 nucleotides read TGTGCCAGCGCACTCCACAATGAGCAGTTCTTC.

The chain is built from TRBV4-1 and TRBJ1-5; 9 bases are a match to TRBD1. Germline loops: CDR1 MGHRA, CDR2 YSYEKL. CDR3 length: 18 residues. V trimming: 0 bases; J trimming: 7 bases; junction bases outside the gene matches: 13. In DNA form, the CDR3 reads TGCGCCAGCAGCCAAGAACTGGCAGGGACAGGGCTAGTGCAGCCCCAGCATTTT. As protein: CASSQELAGTGLVQPQHF.

The chain couples TRBV27 to TRBJ1-4; D is ambiguous. The V end was cut by 1 base, the J end by 3 bases, with 9 bases between. The CDR3 has 15 residues. The germline CDR1 and CDR2 sequences are MNHEY and SMNVEV (reference sequence). CDR3 sequence: CASSLLTPPNEKLFF. The CDR3 DNA follows: TGTGCCAGCAGTTTATTGACACCTCCTAATGAAAAACTGTTTTTT.